The 19 T cell receptor beta chains given below trace back to one sample, sequenced in a study of OX40 agonist ivuxolimab in advanced cancers. The assay was immunoSEQ multiplex PCR, and TCRdb's table has in-frame clones only and misses some. The sample includes fewer than 80,000 clones, 91% of them seen just once. Sequences were derived from CD4+ or CD8+ T cells sorted from blood, sampled in a trial of the OX40 agonist ivuxolimab. These TCRs come from an adult with an advanced solid tumor such as melanoma, head and neck, liver or kidney cancer.

J is TRBJ1-2 and V is TRBV2; D possibly corresponds to TRBD1 (6 bases). Trimming stripped 6 bases from V and 2 bases from J, with 10 bases between. Per the germline V gene, CDR1 is SNHLY and CDR2 is FYNNEI. This CDR3 spans 13 amino acids. CDR3 amino acids: CASRGDTNYGYTF. The CDR3 DNA follows: TGTGCCAGCAGAGGGGACACCAACTATGGCTACACCTTC.

V usage is TRBV2 and J usage is TRBJ2-7, with 7 nucleotides matching TRBD2. The CDR3 length is 14 residues. Per germline, CDR1 SNHLY and CDR2 FYNNEI. Trimming at V came to 9 bases and at J to 4 bases, leaving 12 bases not matched to a gene. The chain's CDR3 is CASASLAVRYEQYF. The CDR3 DNA is TGTGCCAGTGCAAGTCTAGCGGTACGATACGAGCAGTACTTC.

V is TRBV28 and J is TRBJ2-5; the D is unclear. The DNA end lines up better with TRBJ2-7; the J call may be wrong. The germline V gene encodes CDR1 MDHEN and CDR2 SYDVKM. The CDR3 sequence is 12 residues long. The CDR3 sequence is CASSLISYEQYF. The CDR3 DNA reads TGTGCCAGCAGTCTTATCTCTTACGAGCAGTACTTC.

This chain links TRBV7-2 with TRBJ2-1; TRBD2 matches 8 bases. The V gene's germline CDR1 is SGHTA and CDR2 FQGNSA. V gave up 1 base and J gave up 6 bases; unmatched junction bases: 2. The CDR3 is made up of 14 amino acids. In DNA form, the CDR3 reads TGTGCCAGCAGCTTAGGGCGGGAGGCCAATGAGCAGTTCTTC. Protein: CASSLGREANEQFF.

The chain links TRBV28 to TRBJ2-2; 14 nucleotides match TRBD2. V gave up 3 bases and J gave up 6 bases; unmatched junction bases: 12. Per the germline V gene, CDR1 is MDHEN and CDR2 is SYDVKM. The CDR3 spans 19 residues. The CDR3 nucleotides are TGTGCCAGCAGTTTGAGATACGCGGAGACTAGCGGGAGGGCCGGGGAGCTGTTTTTT. Translating it yields CASSLRYAETSGRAGELFF.

The chain is built from TRBV5-1 and TRBJ1-1; D unclear. In germline, CDR1 is SGHRS, CDR2 YFSETQ. Deletions cut 2 bases from V and 3 bases from J, with 11 bases between. There are 14 residues in the CDR3. CDR3 in amino acids: CASSFQDLDTEAFF. CDR3 in DNA: TGCGCCAGCAGCTTTCAGGATTTAGACACTGAAGCTTTCTTT.

This clone was counted only a few times. This rearrangement joins TRBV4-1 to TRBJ1-1, with D tentatively TRBD1 (5 bases). Germline assignment: CDR1 MGHRA and CDR2 YSYEKL. This CDR3 contains 17 residues. V lost 4 bases and J lost 1, with 19 bases in between. CDR3: CASSPFWQGSTNTEAFF. Here the CDR3 DNA reads TGCGCCAGCAGCCCCTTTTGGCAGGGTTCAACGAACACTGAAGCTTTCTTT.

J is TRBJ2-2 and V is TRBV9; 9 bases are a match to TRBD1. The CDR3 is 19 amino acids. Looked up from germline, CDR1 is SGDLS and CDR2 is YYNGEE. The J segment lost 7 bases and the V segment lost 0 bases, leaving 16 bases of the junction unmatched. The CDR3 DNA reads as TGTGCCAGCAGCGTAGAGCCTCCTATAGGACAGGGGATCATCGGGGAGCTGTTTTTT. Its protein is CASSVEPPIGQGIIGELFF.

Here the CDR3 reads CASSLSGRAVNEQFF. CDR3 nucleotides: TGTGCCAGCAGCTTGAGCGGGAGGGCTGTCAATGAGCAGTTCTTC. The V call is TRBV11-3, the J call TRBJ2-1; 10 bases fit TRBD2. V gave up 3 bases and J gave up 6 bases; unmatched junction bases: 5. Germline CDR1 SGHNT, CDR2 YENEEA. The CDR3 has 15 residues. The variable domain in full, with the rest retrieved from reference TRBV11-3 and TRBJ2-1, is EAGVVQSPRYKIIEKKQPVAFWCNPISGHNTLYWYLQNLGQGPELLIRYENEEAVDDSQLPKDRFSAERLKGVDSTLKIQPAELGDSAVYLCASSLSGRAVNEQFFGPGTRLTVL.

This chain links TRBV19 with TRBJ1-1; the D gene is possibly TRBD1 (5 bases). The CDR3 sequence is 14 residues long. Trimming pared 3 bases from V and 3 bases from J, leaving 11 bases between. CDR1 is LNHDA, CDR2 SQIVND, per germline (reference sequence). The CDR3 spells CASSIRGWDTEAFF. The CDR3 DNA sequence: TGTGCCAGTAGTATTAGGGGATGGGACACTGAAGCTTTCTTT.

This chain joins TRBV6-5 and TRBJ1-4, with 7 bases lining up with TRBD1. Germline trimming cut 6 bases from V and 13 bases from J; bases unmatched to any gene: 8. This CDR3 spans 12 amino acids. CDR1 MNHEY and CDR2 SVGAGI come from the germline V gene. In DNA form, the CDR3 reads TGTGCCAGCAGGGGACAGCCCCCGAGACTGTTTTTT. It codes for CASRGQPPRLFF.

The chain has TRBV19 and TRBJ1-2; D perhaps matches TRBD1 (5 bases). CDR1 and CDR2 from the germline V gene are LNHDA and SQIVND (reference sequence). Between the trimmed V and J ends, which lost 5 bases and 1 base, there was a span of 14 bases. The CDR3 extends over 15 amino acids. The CDR3 loop reads CASSLSGPINYGYTF. CDR3 DNA sequence: TGTGCCAGTAGTCTTTCGGGACCGATTAACTATGGCTACACCTTC.

The chain combines TRBV6-6 with TRBJ1-2; the match to TRBD1 covers 7 bases. The CDR3 loop spans 13 amino acids. In germline, CDR1 is MNHNY, CDR2 SVGAGI (reference sequence). After removal of 6 bases from V and 8 bases from J, the junction contained 9 bases not matched to a gene. CDR3 bases: TGTGCCAGCAGACCCCGGGGAGGGGGCGGCTACACCTTC. Protein product: CASRPRGGGGYTF.

V is TRBV28 and J is TRBJ2-2; tentatively, D is TRBD1 (6 bases). The V gene lost 10 bases and the J gene lost 7 bases, with 19 bases spanning the gap. The CDR3 spans 14 residues. The germline V gene encodes CDR1 MDHEN and CDR2 SYDVKM. CDR3 amino acids: CATLGTSVGGELFF. The CDR3 bases are TGTGCCACCCTTGGGACAAGTGTCGGCGGGGAGCTGTTTTTT. Full variable domain (missing parts from reference TRBV28 and TRBJ2-2): DVKVTQSSRYLVKRTGEKVFLECVQDMDHENMFWYRQDPGLGLRLIYFSYDVKMKEKGDIPEGYSVSREKKERFSLILESASTNQTSMYLCATLGTSVGGELFFGEGSRLTVL.

J is TRBJ2-7 and V is TRBV28, with 9 bases matching TRBD2. The trim removed 6 bases at V and 2 bases at J, leaving 11 bases unmatched. This CDR3 region has 16 residues. Germline V gene lookup returns CDR1 MDHEN and CDR2 SYDVKM. CDR3 sequence reads: CASSLSPAGGPYEQYF. Here the CDR3 DNA reads TGTGCCAGCAGCCTCAGTCCAGCGGGAGGCCCCTACGAGCAGTACTTC.

The chain links TRBV7-9 to TRBJ1-1; perhaps TRBD1 as D (5 bases). The CDR3 totals 14 residues. V shed 5 bases and J shed 7 bases, with 17 bases lying between them. In germline, CDR1 is SEHNR, CDR2 FQNEAQ (reference sequence). CDR3 sequence (DNA): TGTGCCAGCAGCCTCAGGGTTTTCGGCAGTGAAGCTTTCTTT. As protein: CASSLRVFGSEAFF.

The chain has TRBV6-5 and TRBJ1-1; tentatively, D is TRBD1 (5 bases). This CDR3 has 11 amino acids. Germline-derived CDR1 and CDR2 are MNHEY and SVGAGI. Trimming took off 8 bases at V and 8 bases at J, with 12 bases between the two ends. The CDR3: CASGGGTEAFF. Here the CDR3 DNA reads TGTGCCAGCGGTGGGGGTACCGAAGCTTTCTTT.

For the CDR3, the DNA is TGTGCCGCCTTGACTACCGGAGGACAAGAGACCCAGTACTTC. Translated: CAALTTGGQETQYF. The gene calls are TRBV30 and TRBJ2-5; perhaps TRBD2 as D (5 bases). This CDR3 region has 14 residues. CDR1 is GTSNPN, CDR2 SVGIG, per germline (reference sequence). V was pared by 8 bases and J by 2 bases, with 18 bases between.

The rearrangement links TRBV7-8 to TRBJ2-3; D unclear. The germline CDR1 and CDR2 sequences are SGHVS and FQNEAQ. The CDR3 length is 15 residues. Between the trimmed V and J ends, which lost 2 bases and 2 bases, there was a span of 11 bases. The CDR3 coding sequence is TGTGCCAGCAGCTTACTCGCGTCAAACACAGATACGCAGTATTTT. This sequence encodes CASSLLASNTDTQYF.